This T cell receptor (beta chain) was found in a study of hypomethylating agent response in myelodysplastic syndrome. Whole-study context: The myelodysplastic syndrome patients comprised several men and a couple of women. Of these patients, six responded (complete response or hematologic improvement) and about 5 did not.

A remark on this clone: The antigen remains unidentified.

No T-cell subset sorting was done; bone marrow was analyzed in bulk. Sequenced by immunoSEQ multiplex PCR; TCRdb stores in-frame clones only, minus some. The repertoire holds 3,200 or so clones, with roughly 87% as singletons. The CDR3 loop spans 15 amino acids. In germline, CDR1 is SGHRS, CDR2 YFSETQ. J gave up 7 bases and V 4 bases, and 9 bases lay outside the gene matches. Whole-study results and caveats: Healthy controls were not age-matched to MDS patients, possibly affecting comparisons.

This receptor was obtained from a human donor with myelodysplastic syndrome. This chain links TRBV5-1 with TRBJ2-1; 9 positions agree with TRBD1. Sequenced material: bone marrow, taken before or after starting hypomethylating agent treatment for myelodysplastic syndrome (not recorded which). CDR3 in DNA: TGCGCCAGCAGCGACCCGGGACAGGGAGGGAATGAGCAGTTCTTC. It yields the protein CASSDPGQGGNEQFF.